This is a list of T cell receptor beta chains from one sample in a study of cytomegalovirus exposure and HLA in healthy donors. Assay: immunoSEQ multiplex PCR; the TCRdb copy retains only in-frame clones and omits some. Of about 130,000 clones in the sample, about 88% were seen once. The sample consisted of PBMCs. Receptor source: a woman aged 18-29 years in good health and CMV-seronegative. Each CDR3 is given with its conserved first and last residue. A D gene is named only where the DNA matches it firmly. Not all rows give a size; the values are once, few, many and, for expanded clones, a class.

>TRBV10-3|TRBD1|-|TRBJ1-2
TGTGCCACCGATGAGTCCCCACTTGACAGGGGGAAGAACTATGGCTACACCTTC
CATDESPLDRGKNYGYTF
>TRBV7-2|-|-|TRBJ2-5
TGTGCCAGCAGCCTCGGCCTAGCGCCCGGGGCCCAGTACTTC
CASSLGLAPGAQYF
>TRBV29-1|-|-|TRBJ1-2
TGCAGCGTTTTATCCAAGCTAGCAACCCATGGCTACACCTTC
CSVLSKLATHGYTF
>TRBV2|TRBD2|-|TRBJ2-3
TGTGCCAGCAGCTCAAACTGGGAGGGCATGGGCACAGATACGCAGTATTTT
CASSSNWEGMGTDTQYF
>TRBV15|-|-|TRBJ1-4
TGTGCCACCAGCAGAGATTTGGGGGGGGCTGAAAAACTGTTTTTT
CATSRDLGGAEKLFF
>TRBV12-5|TRBD2|-|TRBJ2-1
TGTGCTAGTGGACTGGGACTAGGGGATTACAATGAGCAGTTCTTC
CASGLGLGDYNEQFF
>TRBV19|TRBD1|few|TRBJ1-5
TGTGCCAGTACCGACAGGGATAGCAATCAGCCCCAGCATTTT
CASTDRDSNQPQHF
>TRBV7-7|-|-|TRBJ2-2
TGTGCTAGCAGCTTGGGTCAGGTCAACACCGGGGAGCTGTTTTTT
CASSLGQVNTGELFF
>TRBV27|TRBD2|-|TRBJ2-7
TGTGCCAGCAGTTCACGGGGAGGGTTGGCTCGCGGCTCCTACGAGCAGTACTTC
CASSSRGGLARGSYEQYF
>TRBV4-1|-|-|TRBJ1-2
TGCGCCAGCAGCCAAGATTGGGATGGGGGCGACTACACCTTC
CASSQDWDGGDYTF
>TRBV7-9|TRBD1|-|TRBJ2-5
TGTGCCAGCAGCTTAGGGACAGGGGGGGAGACCCAGTACTTC
CASSLGTGGETQYF
>TRBV5-5|TRBD1|once|TRBJ2-7
TGTGCCAGTGTGACAGGGAACTACGAGCAGTACTTC
CASVTGNYEQYF
>TRBV7-9|-|-|TRBJ1-4
TGTGCCAGCCAGGGGACCATTAATGAAAAACTGTTTTTT
CASQGTINEKLFF
>TRBV10-1|-|-|TRBJ1-1
TGCGCCAGCAGTGATGAGAAGAACACTGAAGCTTTCTTT
CASSDEKNTEAFF
>TRBV18|TRBD1|-|TRBJ2-2
TGTGCCAGCTCACGATCTAAGACCGGACAGGGTAACACCGGGGAGCTGTTTTTT
CASSRSKTGQGNTGELFF
>TRBV7-4|-|-|TRBJ1-2
TGTGCCAGCAGCTTAGCGTCGGGTGACTATGGCTACACCTTC
CASSLASGDYGYTF
>TRBV19|TRBD1|-|TRBJ1-1
TGTGCCAGTAGCTGGGGGACAGGGGGTCCGAACACTGAAGCTTTCTTT
CASSWGTGGPNTEAFF
>TRBV6-5|-|-|TRBJ2-2
TGTGCCAGCGTCCTGTCACGAGGCCACGGGGAGCTGTTTTTT
CASVLSRGHGELFF
>TRBV6-4|TRBD2|few|TRBJ2-3
TGTGCCAGCAGTGACTTGGCTAGCGGGGGCGCAGATACGCAGTATTTT
CASSDLASGGADTQYF
>TRBV6-1|TRBD1|-|TRBJ1-2
TGTGCCAGCGGGACAGGGGGAGCGCCGGGCGGTTTCACCTTC
CASGTGGAPGGFTF
>TRBV6-6|TRBD2|-|TRBJ2-2
TGTGCCAGCAGGGAACCGGGACTAGCGGCCGGGGAGCTGTTTTTT
CASREPGLAAGELFF
>TRBV6-5|-|-|TRBJ2-7
TGTGCCAGCAGCTTCCTGACAGGCCCATACGAGCAGTACTTC
CASSFLTGPYEQYF
>TRBV12-2|-|-|TRBJ2-1
TGTGCAAGTCGCCCGGGCGGGGGAGTAGATGAGCAGTTCTTC
CASRPGGGVDEQFF
>TRBV29-1|-|once|TRBJ2-7
TGCAGCGTTGCGGGGGTGAGTTCTCCCTACGAGCAGTACTTC
CSVAGVSSPYEQYF
>TRBV7-9|TRBD1|-|TRBJ2-7
TGTGCCAGCAGCGTAAGACAGGGGGCTTACGAGCAGTACTTC
CASSVRQGAYEQYF
>TRBV18|TRBD1|-|TRBJ1-1
TGTGCCAGCTCACGCGACCAACCGGGACAGGGGGGTACTGAAGCTTTCTTT
CASSRDQPGQGGTEAFF
>TRBV6-5|-|-|TRBJ1-1
TGTGCCAGCGCTCCCAGAGACGGGGGAAACACTGAAGCTTTCTTT
CASAPRDGGNTEAFF
>TRBV19|-|-|TRBJ1-3
TGTGCCAGTAGTATTGGACAGTTCCTTAACACCATATATTTT
CASSIGQFLNTIYF
>TRBV7-7|-|-|TRBJ2-5
TGTGCCAGCAGCTTTGAGAGAGGGGAGACCCAGTACTTC
CASSFERGETQYF
>TRBV11-2|TRBD1|-|TRBJ2-1
TGTGCCAGCAGCCTACGGACAGGGGTTCGTGAGCAGTTCTTC
CASSLRTGVREQFF
>TRBV7-9|TRBD1|-|TRBJ2-7
TGTGCCAGCAGCTCATCGGGACAGTCCTACGAGCAGTACTTC
CASSSSGQSYEQYF